This entry lists 17 T cell receptor beta chains sequenced from one sample in a study of blood T cells in healthy people across ages. It was with a sample-barcoded 5' primer and a J-beta primer mix that a second PCR of about 6 to 11 cycles was run. TCRdb re-analysed the 5' RACE reads in MiXCR, keeping a single row per CDR3 protein. The sample holds 450,000 to 700,000 distinct CDR3 sequences, about 25% seen once. Material: blood. These receptors were collected from a woman in her sixties or seventies in good health.

The genes are TRBV3-1 and TRBJ2-7, with 9 nucleotides matching TRBD1. CDR1 and CDR2 (germline): LGHDT, YNNKEL (reference sequence). This CDR3 comprises 15 residues. V was clipped by 5 bases and J by 1 base; unmatched bases: 6. CDR3 sequence: CASSNRDRVSYEQYF. In nucleotides, the CDR3 is TGTGCCAGCAGCAACCGGGACAGGGTGTCCTACGAGCAGTACTTC.

The chain is built from TRBV20-1 and TRBJ2-1; TRBD1 aligns across 9 bases. The J call may be faulty, since TRBJ2-7 better matches the DNA end. This CDR3 comprises 15 residues. Germline CDR1 is DFQATT and CDR2 is SNEGSKA (reference sequence). For the CDR3, the DNA is TGCAGTGCTAGAGAAGGACAGGGGTTGGGTTACGAGCAGTACTTC. The encoded protein is CSAREGQGLGYEQYF.

V is TRBV20-1 and J is TRBJ2-7; 9 bases map to TRBD1. This CDR3 spans 15 amino acids. The V gene's germline CDR1 is DFQATT and CDR2 SNEGSKA (reference sequence). V gave up 0 bases and J gave up 3 bases; unmatched junction bases: 6. The CDR3 reads CSARDRTGAFYEQYF. Here the CDR3 DNA reads TGCAGTGCTAGAGATAGGACAGGGGCCTTCTACGAGCAGTACTTC.

This clonotype was recorded at least ten times. The rearrangement joins TRBV20-1 to TRBJ2-5; possible D gene TRBD1, 6 bases. There are 18 residues in the CDR3. Per germline, CDR1 DFQATT and CDR2 SNEGSKA (reference sequence). V was cut by 3 bases and J by 1 base, with 24 bases left in between. This CDR3 is CSASIYWAGEWGQETQYF. In DNA form, the CDR3 reads TGCAGTGCTAGTATTTACTGGGCAGGGGAATGGGGCCAAGAGACCCAGTACTTC.

This clonotype was detected only a few times. The V gene is TRBV29-1, the J gene TRBJ2-7, with D possibly matching TRBD2 (6 bases). CDR1 and CDR2 (germline): SQVTM, ANQGSEA. CDR3 size: 14 residues. Between the trimmed V and J ends, which lost 4 bases and 0 bases, there was a span of 13 bases. CDR3 sequence: CSVVADTSSYEQYF. CDR3 nucleotide sequence: TGCAGCGTTGTAGCGGACACGAGCTCCTACGAGCAGTACTTC.

This clonotype has just a few counts. The genes are TRBV5-1 and TRBJ2-3; D gene unclear. V was shortened by 4 bases and J by 2 bases, with 8 bases between the two germline ends. The CDR3 is 13 residues long. Germline-derived CDR1 and CDR2 are SGHRS and YFSETQ. CDR3 DNA sequence: TGCGCCAGCAGCGTGCTTTCCACAGATACGCAGTATTTT. This codes for CASSVLSTDTQYF.

This clonotype has a handful of counts. V usage is TRBV7-9 and J usage is TRBJ2-2; 7 nucleotides agree with TRBD1. V shed 5 bases, J shed 1 base, and the junction held 7 bases outside the gene matches. Germline V gene lookup returns CDR1 SEHNR and CDR2 FQNEAQ (reference sequence). The CDR3 has 16 amino acids. CDR3 residues: CASSRQTGKNTGELFF. The CDR3 region has the DNA TGTGCCAGCAGCCGACAGACAGGGAAGAACACCGGGGAGCTGTTTTTT.

This clonotype was seen once. The chain is built from TRBV5-1 and TRBJ2-7; no clear D gene. The end of the DNA is better explained by TRBJ2-1, so the J call may be wrong. The CDR3 is 14 amino acids. CDR1 and CDR2 from the germline V gene are SGHRS and YFSETQ. CDR3 sequence reads: CASSFKSPPDEQFF. The CDR3 DNA sequence: TGCGCCAGCAGCTTTAAGAGTCCTCCGGATGAGCAGTTCTTC.

This clonotype was seen more than once but under ten times. V is TRBV20-1 and J is TRBJ2-5; D remains unclear. This CDR3 is built from 10 residues. The ends were cut back, 1 base at V and 5 bases at J, with 2 bases in the middle. Germline lookup yields CDR1 DFQATT and CDR2 SNEGSKA (reference sequence). CDR3: CSARAETQYF. The CDR3, as DNA: TGCAGTGCTAGAGCGGAGACCCAGTACTTC.

This clonotype was seen more than once but under ten times. V is TRBV20-1 and J is TRBJ2-7; D unclear. V lost 1 base to trimming and J lost 5 bases, with 6 bases between them. This CDR3 has 11 amino acids. Looked up from germline, CDR1 is DFQATT and CDR2 is SNEGSKA (reference sequence). The CDR3 spells CSARVLDEQYF. In DNA form, the CDR3 reads TGCAGTGCTAGAGTATTGGACGAGCAGTACTTC.

This chain joins TRBV20-1 and TRBJ2-5; possibly TRBD1 for D (5 bases). Trimming pared 0 bases from V and 12 bases from J, leaving 14 bases between. CDR3 length: 12 residues. The germline gives CDR1 DFQATT, CDR2 SNEGSKA (reference sequence). CDR3 loop: CSAREGKGEKYF. In DNA, the CDR3 is TGCAGTGCTAGAGAAGGGAAAGGGGAAAAGTACTTC.

A note on this clonotype: Germline is not matched at one junction end, which may reflect a read error. J is TRBJ2-3 and V is TRBV29-1, with D maybe TRBD1 (6 bases). This CDR3 region has 14 residues. Germline assignment: CDR1 SQVTM and CDR2 ANQGSEA. The CDR3 DNA reads as TGCAGCGTTGACACTACGGCAGGGGCAGATACGCAGTACTTT. It specifies CSVDTTAGADTQYF.

The V gene is TRBV3-1, the J gene TRBJ2-1, with 9 bases fitting TRBD1. The closer fit of TRBJ2-7 to the DNA end suggests the J call may be wrong. The CDR3 consists of 13 residues. Germline lookup yields CDR1 LGHDT and CDR2 YNNKEL (reference sequence). The CDR3 DNA reads as TGTGCCAGCAGCCAGGGACAGGGTGGCGAGCAGTACTTC. It codes for CASSQGQGGEQYF.

This clonotype was detected ten times or more. V and J are TRBV29-1 and TRBJ1-3; D gene ambiguous. V shed 2 bases and J shed 3 bases, with 8 bases lying between them. Germline CDR1 reads SQVTM; CDR2 reads ANQGSEA. The length of the CDR3 is 13 residues. The CDR3 DNA sequence: TGCAGCGTTGAATCTCAGTTTGGAAACACCATATATTTT. Protein product: CSVESQFGNTIYF.

This chain connects TRBV29-1 to TRBJ1-2; 11 bases are shared with TRBD1. Germline V gives CDR1 SQVTM, CDR2 ANQGSEA. The CDR3 length is 15 residues. With V trimmed by 7 bases and J by 3 bases, 10 bases remained unmatched. CDR3 sequence reads: CSAFQGDRGDYGYTF. CDR3 bases: TGCAGCGCCTTTCAAGGGGACAGGGGGGACTATGGCTACACCTTC.

In this sample, this clonotype turned up a few times. V and J are TRBV5-1 and TRBJ2-5, with TRBD2 matching over 12 bases. CDR3 length: 18 residues. Unmatched junction bases numbered 13, after V lost 4 bases and J lost 3 bases. The V gene's germline CDR1 is SGHRS and CDR2 YFSETQ. CDR3 DNA sequence: TGCGCCAGCAGCCTACGAGGACTAGCGGGGCGACAGGAAGAGACCCAGTACTTC. Protein product: CASSLRGLAGRQEETQYF.

The rearrangement joins TRBV20-1 to TRBJ1-3, with TRBD1 matching over 8 bases. The CDR3 runs to 15 residues. Per germline, CDR1 DFQATT and CDR2 SNEGSKA (reference sequence). With V trimmed by 5 bases and J by 0 bases, 6 bases remained unmatched. CDR3: CSAEWDRLSGNTIYF. CDR3 DNA sequence: TGCAGTGCTGAATGGGACAGGCTCTCTGGAAACACCATATATTTT.